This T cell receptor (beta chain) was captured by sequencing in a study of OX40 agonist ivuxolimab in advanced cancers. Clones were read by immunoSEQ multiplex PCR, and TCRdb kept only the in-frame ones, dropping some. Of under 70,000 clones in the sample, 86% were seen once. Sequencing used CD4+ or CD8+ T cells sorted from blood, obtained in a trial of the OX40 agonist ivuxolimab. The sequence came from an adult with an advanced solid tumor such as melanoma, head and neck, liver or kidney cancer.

The CDR3 reads CASSDRGYMNTEAFF. In DNA form, the CDR3 reads TGTGCCAGCAGTGACAGGGGGTACATGAACACTGAAGCTTTCTTT. The rearrangement links TRBV6-4 to TRBJ1-1; perhaps TRBD1 as D (6 bases). The CDR3 contains 15 residues. Trimming removed 2 bases at V and 0 bases at J, with 10 bases between. CDR1 and CDR2 (germline): MRHNA, SNTAGT.